This T cell receptor (beta chain) was recovered during a study of blood T cell repertoires in COVID-19. Study-wide background: T cells, B-cell-depleted T cells, or PBMCs provided the cDNA or gDNA that served as material.

V dropped 2 bases and J dropped 6 bases, with 14 bases sitting between them. The CDR3 has 15 residues. From germline, CDR1 is MDHEN and CDR2 SYDVKM. Only in-frame clones appear in the TCRdb table, and some are missing; sequencing was by immunoSEQ multiplex PCR. The sample lists roughly 200,000 clones; 70% to 80% were seen once. The clonotype comes from a woman between 45 and 65 years old with active or convalescent COVID-19. Sequencing input: peripheral blood. The V gene is TRBV28, the J gene TRBJ1-5; D perhaps matches TRBD1 (5 bases). The CDR3 protein is CASSLNPHGGQPQHF. As DNA, the CDR3 is TGTGCCAGCAGTTTAAATCCCCACGGGGGTCAGCCCCAGCATTTT.